This section outlines one T cell receptor (beta chain) sequence together with its context. What this receptor recognizes is not known. Base qualities were left out, and no much larger clone turns up one base away. Taken with the paper, the label for treatment or condition translates to: roughly 10-day PBMC culture with coronavirus spike peptide pools or control peptides (ViraFEST assay). The study used the ViraFEST assay, which expanded antigen-specific T cells with peptide pools and then identified expanded clonotypes by TCR sequencing. Negative nucleocapsid antibody tests before and after vaccination confirmed that the healthy vaccine recipients had no prior SARS-CoV-2 infection. Each well held 2.2 million or so PBMCs cultured with 10 ug/ml peptide pools in IMDM containing roughly 5% human AB serum and roughly 9 IU/ml IL-2. On days 3 and 7, half of the culture medium was replaced with fresh IL-2-containing medium. CD4+ T cells were isolated after 10 days of culture through negative selection using the EasySep CD4+ T cell isolation kit. Ficoll-Paque Plus gradient centrifugation was used to isolate PBMCs from whole blood, and the isolated PBMCs were then either used fresh or cryopreserved at -140C. Triplicate wells were generally used for each culture condition.

This sample is drawn from a study of vaccination and CD4 T cells after COVID-19 (dated by TCRdb to 2021 to 2024). At the level of the whole study: The convalescent cohort included six males and four females, with two Hispanic individuals, seven Caucasians, two Asians and one multiracial person. Participants got two doses of the Pfizer-BioNTech BNT162b2 vaccine (n=8) or two doses of the Moderna mRNA-1273 vaccine (n=2). Post-COVID blood samples were collected from convalescent patients a median of about 92 days after diagnosis, with a range of roughly 30 to 170 days. Post-vaccine blood samples were collected a median of approximately 77 days after the second vaccine dose, ranging from about 13 to 250 days. Culture stimuli were overlapping spike peptide pools from SARS-CoV-2 and from the common cold coronaviruses HCoV-NL63, HCoV-OC43 and HCoV-229E. Control cultures received a CEFX viral epitope pool as the positive control, an HIV-1 Nef peptide pool as the negative control, or no peptide. The spike-specific CD4+ TCR repertoire was compared before and after mRNA vaccination in 10 COVID-19 convalescent patients and a few infection-naive healthy vaccine recipients.

V sheds 6 bases and J sheds 6 bases, leaving 12 bases between their ends. CDR1 and CDR2 (LNHDA, SQIVND) derive from the germline V gene (reference sequence). The cysteine opens and the phenylalanine closes a CDR3 of 12 amino acids. Only the CDR3 DNA stays, 36 bases, in frame from base 1. The study at large found these results: Among the post-vaccine SARS-CoV-2-reactive clones in convalescent patients, a median 86.3% showed up only after vaccination, which suggests vaccine-specific priming. In convalescent patients, nearly all vaccine-specific clones (304 of 307) were found to be mono-reactive for SARS-CoV-2 spike rather than cross-reactive with common cold coronaviruses. Only a relatively small number of convalescent patients were included in the study, and early timepoints following natural infection were not analyzed. The median count of SARS-CoV-2-reactive clonotypes went up from around 23 after infection to a few dozen after vaccination, although the change was not significant.

To prepare the library, PCR was applied. DNA from cultured CD4+ T cells underwent TCR sequencing with the Oncomine TCR Beta short-read assay at the Johns Hopkins FTIC core. The QIAamp micro DNA kit was used to extract genomic DNA from the cultured CD4+ T cells. The Oncomine TCR Beta libraries from cultured CD4+ T cells were pooled using unique dual indexes and then sequenced on an Illumina iSeq 100. Concerning the study's data processing: Non-productive sequences were removed, and CDR3s that did not start with C, did not end with F or W, or were shorter than 7 amino acids were discarded. The MANAFEST web application identified antigen-specific clonotypes by comparing peptide-stimulated wells against reference wells and other culture wells. For a clone to be called positive, the clone needed an FDR below 0.05, an odds ratio above 5, and a productive frequency above 0.1% in at least two of three replicate wells. Cross-reactive clonotypes were defined as significantly expanded in both SARS-CoV-2 spike wells and at least one common cold coronavirus spike condition. Using R version 3.6.1, CDR3 homology was evaluated through Levenshtein distances (stringdist) along with unrooted phylogenetic trees (ape). TCRdb handled the public reads itself, with Q25 trimming in fastp and clone calling in MiXCR, and kept productive beta chains. Entries that share a CDR3 protein sequence are merged under the most common genes and DNA. TCRdb's processing, not the authors', yielded these V and J calls. In this sample the table shows roughly 18,000 distinct CDR3 sequences, over 75% of which occur a single time. In total, the top ten clones hold about a sixth of the sample.

The sample in question was CD4+ T cells from blood, cultured in vitro, obtained after SARS-CoV-2 vaccination. This receptor chain uses TRBV19 and TRBJ2-7, and the D gene may be TRBD2, 5 bases matching. This sequence was found in a human donor who received a COVID-19 vaccine. The DNA sequence is given as TGTGCCAGTAGCCTTGGGAGATCCGAGCAGTACTTC. Its protein is CASSLGRSEQYF.